Here is one TCR beta chain with its context. No antigen is known for it. The data are from a study of identifying expanded T cells in peripheral blood. Generated by immunoSEQ multiplex PCR, the TCRdb table keeps only in-frame clones and is missing some. Among some 90,000 clones listed, roughly 91% were seen once. Between the trimmed V and J ends, which lost 2 bases and 8 bases, there was a span of 7 bases. The CDR3 consists of 12 residues. Germline CDR1 and CDR2: MNHEY and SMNVEV (reference sequence). Collection occurred without any documented infections or immune events in donors. Study-wide results and limits: Clone count variance between approximately two-week samples rose with total template count. Technical replicates showed about 1.1 changed clones; approximately 2 weeks roughly 18; four weeks 19.

The chain is built from TRBV27 and TRBJ2-1; D gene unclear. The origin of this receptor is a person aged 18 to 75 in good health. The specimen sequenced was blood. CDR3 nucleotide sequence: TGTGCCAGCAGTTTAGGAAGGGATGAGCAGTTCTTC. This translates into CASSLGRDEQFF.